A selection of T cell receptor beta chains follows, all from one sample in a study of T cell changes during pregnancy in multiple sclerosis. This table comes from immunoSEQ multiplex PCR, and its TCRdb copy is limited to in-frame clones, with some not included. Here the sample spans 90,000 to 95,000 clones, around 90% being singletons. The sequencing used peripheral blood, collected before pregnancy. Receptor source: a female donor with multiple sclerosis, enrolled in a pregnancy study. Both conserved end residues are part of each CDR3. A D gene is named only where the DNA matches it firmly. Some rows mark clone size as missing; the rest say once, few, many or name a class of expanded clone.

TRBV2	TRBJ2-2	TRBD1	.	TGTGCCAGCAGTGAAGCGCGGGCAGGGGGTAGGACCGGGGAGCTGTTTTTT	CASSEARAGGRTGELFF
TRBV27	TRBJ2-4	.	.	TGTGCCAGCAGTTCCCCGACAGGCTTAGCCAAAAACATTCAGTACTTC	CASSSPTGLAKNIQYF
TRBV2	TRBJ1-1	TRBD1	.	TGTGCCAGCAGGGTGGGGACAGGCCGCGGGAACACTGAAGCTTTCTTT	CASRVGTGRGNTEAFF
TRBV28	TRBJ1-4	.	.	TGTGCCAGCAGTAAATCTCAGCCGGGACTCAATGAAAAACTGTTTTTT	CASSKSQPGLNEKLFF
TRBV30	TRBJ1-1	.	.	TGTGCCTGGAGTGTACGAGGAGTTCTTTCCACTGAAGCTTTCTTT	CAWSVRGVLSTEAFF
TRBV5-1	TRBJ2-2	.	.	TGCGCCAGCATGGAGGGGCCGAACACCGGGGAGCTGTTTTTT	CASMEGPNTGELFF
TRBV2	TRBJ1-1	TRBD1	.	TGTGCCAGCAGTGAAGTTGTGGGACAGGCGACTGAAGCTTTCTTT	CASSEVVGQATEAFF
TRBV18	TRBJ1-1	TRBD1	.	TGTGCCAGCTCACCGAGGGGGCAGGGCACTGAAGCTTTCTTT	CASSPRGQGTEAFF
TRBV11-1	TRBJ1-1	.	.	TGTGCCAGCAGCGATACGGGGGGGAGTCTGCTTTACGCTGAAGCTTTCTTT	CASSDTGGSLLYAEAFF
TRBV2	TRBJ2-4	.	.	TGTGCCAGCAACGGGTTTCCCAAAAACATTCAGTACTTC	CASNGFPKNIQYF
TRBV19	TRBJ1-1	TRBD1	few	TGTGCCAGTAGTCGACAGGGGGCTGGGGCTTTCTTT	CASSRQGAGAFF
TRBV6-5	TRBJ1-5	.	few	TGTGCCAGCAGCAGGGACGGGGGTTATCAGCCCCAGCATTTT	CASSRDGGYQPQHF
TRBV4-3	TRBJ1-1	.	once	TGCGCCAGCAGCCGAAGGCTGGGGGGGGAGAACACTGAAGCTTTCTTT	CASSRRLGGENTEAFF
TRBV27	TRBJ2-7	.	.	TGTGCCAGCAGTTTCTCGCGAGAGTACGAGCAGTACTTC	CASSFSREYEQYF
TRBV29-1	TRBJ2-1	TRBD2	.	TGCAGCGTTGAAGGATACACTAGCGGGGTCTACAATGAGCAGTTCTTC	CSVEGYTSGVYNEQFF
TRBV11-3	TRBJ2-7	TRBD1	.	TGTGCCAGCAGCTCGGGACAGGGCAGTGAGGACGAGCAGTACTTC	CASSSGQGSEDEQYF
TRBV15	TRBJ2-1	.	.	TGTGCCACCAGCAGACCCACCGACACCGCCCGCTACAATGAGCAGTTCTTC	CATSRPTDTARYNEQFF
TRBV5-4	TRBJ2-5	.	.	TGTGCCAGCACAACAGGGACGCGAGGAACGGAGACCCAGTACTTC	CASTTGTRGTETQYF
TRBV5-4	TRBJ1-1	.	medium-sized	TGTGCCAGCAGCTTGGTCGTGGGGGCTGGGGCTTTCTTT	CASSLVVGAGAFF
TRBV27	TRBJ1-1	.	.	TGTGCCAGCAGGGCGAGGGACACTGAAGCTTTCTTT	CASRARDTEAFF
TRBV4-1	TRBJ2-2	.	.	TGCGCCAGCAGCCAAGAACCTTTGTCTAGTATACCGTCCGGGGAGCTGTTTTTT	CASSQEPLSSIPSGELFF
TRBV7-8	TRBJ2-1	TRBD2	.	TGTGCCAGCAGCTTAACAGCGGGAGGGTGGGGTGAGCAGTTCTTC	CASSLTAGGWGEQFF
TRBV11-2	TRBJ1-3	.	few	TGTGCCAGCAGCCCAACAGGGATCTCTGGAAACACCATATATTTT	CASSPTGISGNTIYF
TRBV5-4	TRBJ2-7	TRBD1	.	TGTGCCAGCAGCCCATCGGGACAGGGATCCTACGAGCAGTACTTC	CASSPSGQGSYEQYF